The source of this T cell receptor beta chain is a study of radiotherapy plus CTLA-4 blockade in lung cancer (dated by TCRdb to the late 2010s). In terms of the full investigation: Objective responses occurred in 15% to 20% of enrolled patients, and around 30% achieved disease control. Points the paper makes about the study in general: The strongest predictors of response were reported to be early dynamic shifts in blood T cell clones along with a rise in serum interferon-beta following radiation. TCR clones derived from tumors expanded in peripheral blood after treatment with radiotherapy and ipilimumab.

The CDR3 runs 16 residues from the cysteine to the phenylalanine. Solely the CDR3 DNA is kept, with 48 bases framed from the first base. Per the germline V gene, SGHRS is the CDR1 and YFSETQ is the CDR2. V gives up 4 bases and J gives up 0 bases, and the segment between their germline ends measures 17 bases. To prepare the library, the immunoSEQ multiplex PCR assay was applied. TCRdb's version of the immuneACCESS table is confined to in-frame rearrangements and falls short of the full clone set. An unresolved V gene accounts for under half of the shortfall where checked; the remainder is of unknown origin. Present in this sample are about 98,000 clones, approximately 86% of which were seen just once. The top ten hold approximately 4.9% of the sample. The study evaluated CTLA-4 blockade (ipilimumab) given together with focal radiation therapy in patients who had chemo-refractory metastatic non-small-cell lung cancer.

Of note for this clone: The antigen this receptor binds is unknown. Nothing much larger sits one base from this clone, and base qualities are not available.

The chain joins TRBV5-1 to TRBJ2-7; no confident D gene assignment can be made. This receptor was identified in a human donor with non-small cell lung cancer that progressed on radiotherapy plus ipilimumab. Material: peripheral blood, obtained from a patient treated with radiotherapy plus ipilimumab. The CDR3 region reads CASSKDGVRDSYEQYF. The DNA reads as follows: TGCGCCAGCAGCAAGGATGGTGTAAGAGACTCCTACGAGCAGTACTTC.